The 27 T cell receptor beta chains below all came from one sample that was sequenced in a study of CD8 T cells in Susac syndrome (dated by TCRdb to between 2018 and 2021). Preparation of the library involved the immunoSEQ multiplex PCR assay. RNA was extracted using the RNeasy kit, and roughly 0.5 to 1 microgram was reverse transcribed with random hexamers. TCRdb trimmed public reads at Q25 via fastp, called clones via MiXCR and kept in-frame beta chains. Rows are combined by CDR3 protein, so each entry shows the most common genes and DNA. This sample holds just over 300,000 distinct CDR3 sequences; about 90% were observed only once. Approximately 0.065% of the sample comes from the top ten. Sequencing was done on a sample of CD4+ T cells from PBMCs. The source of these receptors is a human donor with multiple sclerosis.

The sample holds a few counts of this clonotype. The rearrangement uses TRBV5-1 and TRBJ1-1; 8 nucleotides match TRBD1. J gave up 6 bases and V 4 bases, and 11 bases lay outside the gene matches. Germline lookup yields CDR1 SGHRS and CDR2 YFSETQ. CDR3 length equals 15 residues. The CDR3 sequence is CASSPDLDRAAEAFF. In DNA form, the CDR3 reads TGCGCCAGCAGCCCCGACTTGGACAGGGCGGCTGAAGCTTTCTTT.

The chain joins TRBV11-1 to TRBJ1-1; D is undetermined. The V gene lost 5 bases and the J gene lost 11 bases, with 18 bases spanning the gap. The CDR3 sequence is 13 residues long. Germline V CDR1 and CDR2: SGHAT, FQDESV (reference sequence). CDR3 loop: CASSPRTGARAFF. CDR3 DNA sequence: TGTGCCAGCAGCCCCCGGACTGGAGCGCGGGCTTTCTTT.

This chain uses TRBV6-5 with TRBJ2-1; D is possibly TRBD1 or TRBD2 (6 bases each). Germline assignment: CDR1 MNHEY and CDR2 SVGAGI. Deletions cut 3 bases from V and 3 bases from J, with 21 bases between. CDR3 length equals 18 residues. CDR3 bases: TGTGCCAGCAGTTATCCCCGACTCCGGGGGCCCAGCTACAATGAGCAGTTCTTC. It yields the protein CASSYPRLRGPSYNEQFF.

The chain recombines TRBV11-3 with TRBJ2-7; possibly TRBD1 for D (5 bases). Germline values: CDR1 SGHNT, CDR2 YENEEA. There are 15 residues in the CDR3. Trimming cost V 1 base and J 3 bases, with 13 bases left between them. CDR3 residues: CASSLAPRQGYEQYF. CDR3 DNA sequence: TGTGCCAGCAGCTTAGCTCCTCGGCAGGGCTACGAGCAGTACTTC.

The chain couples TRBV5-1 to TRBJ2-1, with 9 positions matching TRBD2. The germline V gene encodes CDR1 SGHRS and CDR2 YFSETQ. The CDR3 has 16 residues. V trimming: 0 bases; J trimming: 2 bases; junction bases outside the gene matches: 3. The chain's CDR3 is CASSLAAGGTYNEQFF. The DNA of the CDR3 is TGCGCCAGCAGCTTGGCCGCGGGGGGGACCTACAATGAGCAGTTCTTC.

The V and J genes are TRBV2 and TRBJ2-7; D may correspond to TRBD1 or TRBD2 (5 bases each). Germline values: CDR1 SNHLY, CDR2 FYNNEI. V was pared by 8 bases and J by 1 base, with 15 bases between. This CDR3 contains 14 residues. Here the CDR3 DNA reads TGTGCCAGCCGGGGACGGATCCTATCCTACGAGCAGTACTTC. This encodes CASRGRILSYEQYF.

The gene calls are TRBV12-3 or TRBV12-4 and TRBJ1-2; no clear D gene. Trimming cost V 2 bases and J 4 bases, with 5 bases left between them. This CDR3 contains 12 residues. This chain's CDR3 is CASSLRAYGYTF. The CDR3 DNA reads TGTGCCAGCAGTTTAAGAGCCTATGGCTACACCTTC.

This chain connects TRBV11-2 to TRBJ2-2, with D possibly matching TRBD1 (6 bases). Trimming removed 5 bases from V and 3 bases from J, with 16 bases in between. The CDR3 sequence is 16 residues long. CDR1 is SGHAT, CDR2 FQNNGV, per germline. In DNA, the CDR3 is TGTGCCAGCAGCCTTTATGGACAGATTTACACCGGGGAGCTGTTTTTT. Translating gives CASSLYGQIYTGELFF. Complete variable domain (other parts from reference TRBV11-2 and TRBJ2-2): EAGVAQSPRYKIIEKRQSVAFWCNPISGHATLYWYQQILGQGPKLLIQFQNNGVVDDSQLPKDRFSAERLKGVDSTLKIQPAKLEDSAVYLCASSLYGQIYTGELFFGEGSRLTVL.

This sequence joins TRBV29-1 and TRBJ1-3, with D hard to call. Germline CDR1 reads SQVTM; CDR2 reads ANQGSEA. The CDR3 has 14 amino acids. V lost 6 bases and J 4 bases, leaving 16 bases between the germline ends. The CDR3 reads CSVRPGPSGNTIYF. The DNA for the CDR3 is TGCAGCGTCCGACCGGGTCCCTCCGGAAACACCATATATTTT.

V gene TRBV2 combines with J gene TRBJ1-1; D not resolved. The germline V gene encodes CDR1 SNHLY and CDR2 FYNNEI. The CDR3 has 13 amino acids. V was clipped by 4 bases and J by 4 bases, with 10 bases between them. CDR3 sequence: CASSGLIGTEAFF. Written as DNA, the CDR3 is TGTGCCAGCAGTGGACTCATCGGCACTGAAGCTTTCTTT.

As DNA, the CDR3 is TGTGCCAGCAGCCATTGGGCTCGGGGTAATTCACCCCTCCACTTT. Its translation is CASSHWARGNSPLHF. This chain uses TRBV14 with TRBJ1-6; D is unclear. Germline V gene sequence: CDR1 SGHDN, CDR2 FVKESK. The CDR3 is made up of 15 amino acids. Trimming removed 3 bases from V and 6 bases from J, with 12 bases in between. Looking up the rest from reference TRBV14 and TRBJ1-6 gives the full variable domain: EAGVTQFPSHSVIEKGQTVTLRCDPISGHDNLYWYRRVMGKEIKFLLHFVKESKQDESGMPNNRFLAERTGGTYSTLKVQPAELEDSGVYFCASSHWARGNSPLHFGNGTRLTVT.

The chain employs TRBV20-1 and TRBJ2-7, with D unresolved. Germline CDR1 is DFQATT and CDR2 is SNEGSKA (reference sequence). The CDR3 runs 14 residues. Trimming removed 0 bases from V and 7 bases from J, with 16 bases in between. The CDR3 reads CSARDYLSPLEQYF. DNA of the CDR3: TGCAGTGCTAGAGATTACCTCTCTCCCCTTGAGCAGTACTTC.

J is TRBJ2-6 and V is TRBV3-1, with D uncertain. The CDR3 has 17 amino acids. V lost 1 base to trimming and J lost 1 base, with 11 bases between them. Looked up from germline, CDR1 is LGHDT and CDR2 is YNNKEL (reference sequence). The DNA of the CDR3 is TGTGCCAGCAGCCAAGGCAGGTTGCTGTCTGGGGCCAACGTCCTGACTTTC. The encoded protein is CASSQGRLLSGANVLTF.

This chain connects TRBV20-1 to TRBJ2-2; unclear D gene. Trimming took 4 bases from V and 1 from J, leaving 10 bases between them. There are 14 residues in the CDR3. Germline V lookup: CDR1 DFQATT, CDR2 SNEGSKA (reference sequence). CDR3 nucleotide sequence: TGCAGTGCTACGCCACCGTTGAACACCGGGGAGCTGTTTTTT. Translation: CSATPPLNTGELFF.

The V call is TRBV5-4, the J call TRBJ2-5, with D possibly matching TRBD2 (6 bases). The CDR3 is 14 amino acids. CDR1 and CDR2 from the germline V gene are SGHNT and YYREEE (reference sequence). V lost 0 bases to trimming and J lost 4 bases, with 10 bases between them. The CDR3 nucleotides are TGTGCCAGCAGCTTGGATGGGGGGACAGAGACCCAGTACTTC. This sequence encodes CASSLDGGTETQYF.

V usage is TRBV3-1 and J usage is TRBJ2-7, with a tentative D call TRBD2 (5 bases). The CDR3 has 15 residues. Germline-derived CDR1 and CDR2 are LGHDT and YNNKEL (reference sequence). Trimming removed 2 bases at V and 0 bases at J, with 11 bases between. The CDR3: CASSQQAAGSYEQYF. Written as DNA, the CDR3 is TGTGCCAGCAGCCAACAAGCGGCCGGCTCCTACGAGCAGTACTTC.

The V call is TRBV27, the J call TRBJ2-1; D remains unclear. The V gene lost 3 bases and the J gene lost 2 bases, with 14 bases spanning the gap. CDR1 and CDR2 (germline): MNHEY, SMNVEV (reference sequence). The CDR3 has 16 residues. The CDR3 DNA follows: TGTGCCAGCAGTTTTGGGAAGACCCTGACCTACAATGAGCAGTTCTTC. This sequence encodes CASSFGKTLTYNEQFF.

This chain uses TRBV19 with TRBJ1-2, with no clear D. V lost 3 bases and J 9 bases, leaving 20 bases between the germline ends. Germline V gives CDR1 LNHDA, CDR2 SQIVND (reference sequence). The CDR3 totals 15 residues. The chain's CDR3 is CASSILTSAKISYTF. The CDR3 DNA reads TGTGCCAGTAGTATCCTTACTTCCGCTAAAATTAGCTACACCTTC.

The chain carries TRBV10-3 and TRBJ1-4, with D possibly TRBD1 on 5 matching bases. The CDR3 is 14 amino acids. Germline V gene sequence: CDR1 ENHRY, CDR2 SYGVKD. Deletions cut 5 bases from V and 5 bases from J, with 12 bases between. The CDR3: CAISLDNRNEKLFF. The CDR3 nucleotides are TGTGCCATCAGTTTGGACAACCGGAATGAAAAACTGTTTTTT.

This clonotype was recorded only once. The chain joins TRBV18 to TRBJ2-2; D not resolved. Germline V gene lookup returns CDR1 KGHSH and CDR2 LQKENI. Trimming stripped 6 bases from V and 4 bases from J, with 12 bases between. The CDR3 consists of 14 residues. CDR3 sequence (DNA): TGTGCCAGCTCGACCCGATCGGGCACCGGGGAGCTGTTTTTT. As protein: CASSTRSGTGELFF.

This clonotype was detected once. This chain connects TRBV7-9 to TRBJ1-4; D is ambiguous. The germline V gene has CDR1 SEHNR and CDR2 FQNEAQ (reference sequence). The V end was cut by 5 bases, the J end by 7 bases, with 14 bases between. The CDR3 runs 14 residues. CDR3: CASSQGEGGEKLFF. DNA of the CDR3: TGTGCCAGCAGCCAAGGAGAAGGAGGTGAAAAACTGTTTTTT. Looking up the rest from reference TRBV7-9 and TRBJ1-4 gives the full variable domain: DTGVSQNPRHKITKRGQNVTFRCDPISEHNRLYWYRQTLGQGPEFLTYFQNEAQLEKSRLLSDRFSAERPKGSFSTLEIQRTEQGDSAMYLCASSQGEGGEKLFFGSGTQLSVL.

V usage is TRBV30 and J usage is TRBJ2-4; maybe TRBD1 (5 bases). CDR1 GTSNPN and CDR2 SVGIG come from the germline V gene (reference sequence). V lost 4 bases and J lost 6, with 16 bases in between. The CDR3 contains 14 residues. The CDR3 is CAWTKGRTRNIQYF. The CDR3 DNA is TGTGCCTGGACGAAGGGCCGGACAAGAAACATTCAGTACTTC.

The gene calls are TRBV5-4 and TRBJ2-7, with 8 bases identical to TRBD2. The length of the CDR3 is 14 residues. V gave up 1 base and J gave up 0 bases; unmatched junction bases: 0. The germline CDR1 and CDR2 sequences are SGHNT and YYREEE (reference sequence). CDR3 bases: TGTGCCAGCAGCTTGCGGGAGGGCTCCTACGAGCAGTACTTC. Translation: CASSLREGSYEQYF.

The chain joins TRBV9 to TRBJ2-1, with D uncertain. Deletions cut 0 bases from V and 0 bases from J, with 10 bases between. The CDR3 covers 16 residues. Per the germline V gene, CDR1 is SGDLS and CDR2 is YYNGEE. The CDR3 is CASSVGSAPSYNEQFF. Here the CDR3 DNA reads TGTGCCAGCAGCGTAGGGTCAGCGCCCTCCTACAATGAGCAGTTCTTC.

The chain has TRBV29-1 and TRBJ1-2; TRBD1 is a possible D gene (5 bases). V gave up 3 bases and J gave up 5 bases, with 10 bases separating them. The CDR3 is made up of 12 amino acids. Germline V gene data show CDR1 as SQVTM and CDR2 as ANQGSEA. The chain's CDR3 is CSVDRGSYGYTF. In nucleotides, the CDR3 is TGCAGCGTTGATCGGGGCTCGTATGGCTACACCTTC. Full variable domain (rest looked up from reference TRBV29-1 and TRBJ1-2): SAVISQKPSRDICQRGTSLTIQCQVDSQVTMMFWYRQQPGQSLTLIATANQGSEATYESGFVIDKFPISRPNLTFSTLTVSNMSPEDSSIYLCSVDRGSYGYTFGSGTRLTVV.

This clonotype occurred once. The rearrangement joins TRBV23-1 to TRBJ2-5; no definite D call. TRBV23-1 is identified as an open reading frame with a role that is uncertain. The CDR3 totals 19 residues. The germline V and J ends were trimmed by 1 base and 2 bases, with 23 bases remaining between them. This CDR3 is CASSQCPSRTASLQETQYF. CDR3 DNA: TGCGCCAGCAGTCAATGCCCCTCCCGCACCGCCAGTCTGCAAGAGACCCAGTACTTC.

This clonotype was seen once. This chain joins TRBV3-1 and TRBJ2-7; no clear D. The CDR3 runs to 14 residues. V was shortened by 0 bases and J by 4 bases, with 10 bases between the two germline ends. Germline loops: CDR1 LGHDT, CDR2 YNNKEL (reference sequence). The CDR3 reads CASSQDDPAYEQYF. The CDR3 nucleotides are TGTGCCAGCAGCCAAGACGATCCGGCTTACGAGCAGTACTTC.